The 27 T cell receptor beta chains reported below all come from one sample, sequenced in a study of blood T cells in healthy people across ages. A J-beta primer mix and a sample-barcoded 5' primer were used in a second PCR of roughly 6 to 11 cycles. TCRdb re-analysed the 5' RACE reads in MiXCR, keeping a single row per CDR3 protein. The sample records over 700,000 distinct CDR3 sequences, 50% to 65% being singletons. The specimen sequenced was blood. These receptors all come from a man older than 75 in good health.

The chain links TRBV6-6 to TRBJ1-6; D is undetermined. Trimming cost V 0 bases and J 8 bases, with 5 bases left between them. Germline CDR1 is MNHNY and CDR2 is SVGAGI (reference sequence). This CDR3 has 13 residues. In DNA, the CDR3 is TGTGCCAGCAGTTACTCGGAACATTCACCCCTCCACTTT. Translating gives CASSYSEHSPLHF.

V and J are TRBV28 and TRBJ2-6; 7 bases match TRBD1. J was trimmed by 0 bases and V by 8 bases; bases with no gene match: 10. The germline V gene has CDR1 MDHEN and CDR2 SYDVKM. This CDR3 region has 17 residues. This CDR3 is CASDIGGRGSGANVLTF. The DNA for the CDR3 is TGTGCCAGCGATATAGGGGGCAGAGGCTCTGGGGCCAACGTCCTGACTTTC.

This chain links TRBV7-2 with TRBJ2-1; no firm D call. The CDR3 is 14 residues long. Germline values: CDR1 SGHTA, CDR2 FQGNSA. V was shortened by 1 base and J by 2 bases, with 6 bases between the two germline ends. For the CDR3, the DNA is TGTGCCAGCAGCTTAGGCCCTCCCTACAATGAGCAGTTCTTC. Residues: CASSLGPPYNEQFF.

Only one count was recorded for this clonotype. V is TRBV9 and J is TRBJ2-7; no reliable D call. V lost 1 base and J 10 bases, leaving 15 bases between the germline ends. Per the germline V gene, CDR1 is SGDLS and CDR2 is YYNGEE. The CDR3 totals 13 residues. The CDR3 protein is CASSVSVTQSQYF. Written as DNA, the CDR3 is TGTGCCAGCAGCGTATCAGTGACACAGAGTCAGTACTTC.

The rearrangement links TRBV20-1 to TRBJ1-5; D is perhaps TRBD1 (6 bases). CDR3 length: 16 residues. V was cut by 0 bases and J by 4 bases, with 16 bases left in between. From germline, CDR1 is DFQATT and CDR2 SNEGSKA (reference sequence). The CDR3 sequence: CSARDAGQGGNQPQHF. In nucleotides, the CDR3 is TGCAGTGCTAGAGATGCCGGACAAGGGGGTAATCAGCCCCAGCATTTT.

The genes are TRBV20-1 and TRBJ2-5, with 7 bases fitting TRBD1. The J call is uncertain, as TRBJ2-7 better fits the DNA end. CDR3 length equals 13 residues. From germline, CDR1 is DFQATT and CDR2 SNEGSKA (reference sequence). CDR3 nucleotide sequence: TGCAGTGCTAGCGAAGACAGGGAAGGCGAGCAGTACTTC. Protein product: CSASEDREGEQYF.

This clonotype was seen a handful of times. The genes are TRBV9 and TRBJ2-1; the match to TRBD2 covers 7 bases. Germline V CDR1 and CDR2: SGDLS, YYNGEE. The CDR3 sequence is 16 residues long. The ends lost 3 bases at V and 7 bases at J; junction bases unmatched: 13. In DNA form, the CDR3 reads TGTGCCAGCAGCGACCCTACTAGCGCACCCTCGAATGAGCAGTTCTTC. This codes for CASSDPTSAPSNEQFF.

This clonotype was counted ten times or more. The chain links TRBV5-6 to TRBJ2-7, with D tentatively TRBD1 (6 bases). V was cut by 4 bases and J by 2 bases, with 10 bases left in between. Per germline, CDR1 SGHDT and CDR2 YYEEEE. This CDR3 has 13 amino acids. Here the CDR3 reads CASSARDTYEQYF. The DNA for the CDR3 is TGTGCCAGCAGCGCCCGGGACACCTACGAGCAGTACTTC.

This chain uses TRBV3-1 with TRBJ2-1; 10 positions agree with TRBD2. Germline V gives CDR1 LGHDT, CDR2 YNNKEL (reference sequence). V lost 1 base to trimming and J lost 1 base; unmatched junction nucleotides: 13. The length of the CDR3 is 20 residues. The CDR3 reads CASSQVSGRLAGGSYNEQFF. CDR3 DNA: TGTGCCAGCAGCCAAGTTTCGGGCCGACTAGCGGGTGGTTCCTACAATGAGCAGTTCTTC.

The rearrangement joins TRBV27 to TRBJ2-7, with 11 bases matching TRBD2. This CDR3 is built from 16 residues. Trimming removed 2 bases from V and 1 base from J; junction bases left unmatched: 4. Germline V gene data show CDR1 as MNHEY and CDR2 as SMNVEV (reference sequence). The CDR3 region is CASSLNSGRASYEQYF. The CDR3 coding sequence is TGTGCCAGCAGTTTAAATAGCGGGAGGGCTTCCTACGAGCAGTACTTC.

This rearrangement joins TRBV3-1 to TRBJ2-7; 7 bases fit TRBD1. Germline V lookup: CDR1 LGHDT, CDR2 YNNKEL (reference sequence). With V trimmed by 5 bases and J by 6 bases, 10 bases remained unmatched. The CDR3 totals 14 residues. CDR3 nucleotide sequence: TGTGCCAGCAGCGGGGGCAAGACAGGGATCGAGCAGTACTTC. It yields the protein CASSGGKTGIEQYF.

As DNA, the CDR3 is TGTGCCAGCAGCTGGGGACTAGCGGGGAATGAGCAGTTCTTC. Translating gives CASSWGLAGNEQFF. V usage is TRBV7-2 and J usage is TRBJ2-1; 13 positions agree with TRBD2. The V gene's germline CDR1 is SGHTA and CDR2 FQGNSA. Trimming at V came to 4 bases and at J to 7 bases, leaving 1 base not matched to a gene. The CDR3 is 14 residues long.

This clonotype has more than one count but fewer than ten. The chain is built from TRBV2 and TRBJ2-1; D unresolved. The CDR3 covers 15 residues. The germline CDR1 and CDR2 sequences are SNHLY and FYNNEI. With 6 bases removed from V and 0 bases from J, the gap between germline ends came to 12 bases. CDR3: CASRTDRISYNEQFF. CDR3 coding DNA: TGTGCCAGCAGGACGGACCGGATCTCCTACAATGAGCAGTTCTTC.

This clonotype was observed a few times. The chain uses TRBV27 and TRBJ1-2; no clear D gene. Trimming pared 4 bases from V and 4 bases from J, leaving 10 bases between. Looked up from germline, CDR1 is MNHEY and CDR2 is SMNVEV (reference sequence). CDR3 length equals 13 residues. The CDR3 bases are TGTGCCAGCAGTTCCGTTGACCGCTATGGCTACACCTTC. It is translated as CASSSVDRYGYTF.

The chain combines TRBV12-3 or TRBV12-4 with TRBJ2-1, with 7 bases lining up with TRBD1. The length of the CDR3 is 15 residues. J lost 4 bases, V lost 4 bases, and 7 bases had no gene match. The CDR3 region has the DNA TGTGCCAGCAGTTCAGGGGACAGAAGATACAATGAGCAGTTCTTC. It yields the protein CASSSGDRRYNEQFF.

The CDR3 nucleotides are TGTGCCAGCAGTTACGTCAGTAACACCCCCGGGCAGTTCTTC. Translating it yields CASSYVSNTPGQFF. The chain employs TRBV6-6 and TRBJ2-1; unclear D gene. Trimming left V 2 bases short and J 12 bases short, with 17 bases between. The CDR3 sequence is 14 residues long. CDR1 and CDR2 (germline): MNHNY, SVGAGI (reference sequence).

V and J are TRBV13 and TRBJ2-3; D ambiguous. Germline V CDR1 and CDR2: PRHDT, FYEKMQ (reference sequence). V lost 2 bases, J lost 1 base, and 10 bases lay in between. The CDR3 runs 15 residues. This CDR3 is CASSLNSPGTDTQYF. CDR3 bases: TGTGCCAGCAGCTTAAATTCCCCGGGCACAGATACGCAGTATTTT.

The V and J genes are TRBV24-1 and TRBJ2-7, with D perhaps matching TRBD2 (6 bases). Trimming took off 4 bases at V and 1 base at J, with 13 bases between the two ends. This CDR3 region has 15 residues. The germline V gene encodes CDR1 KGHDR and CDR2 SFDVKD. As DNA, the CDR3 is TGTGCCACCAGTGAAGGAGGGCCGGGATCCTACGAGCAGTACTTC. It specifies CATSEGGPGSYEQYF.

The DNA of the CDR3 is TGCAGCGTTGAAGATCTGAGGGATATTGGTGAAGCTTTCTTT. Translation gives CSVEDLRDIGEAFF. This sequence joins TRBV29-1 and TRBJ1-1; unclear D gene. The CDR3 is 14 amino acids. CDR1 is SQVTM, CDR2 ANQGSEA, per germline. V lost 0 bases and J lost 7, with 15 bases in between.

In this sample, this clonotype turned up a few times. This sequence joins TRBV29-1 and TRBJ2-1, with 10 bases matching TRBD2. J lost 9 bases, V lost 6 bases, and 8 bases had no gene match. The CDR3 spans 13 residues. The V gene's germline CDR1 is SQVTM and CDR2 ANQGSEA. CDR3 residues: CSVAQREGAEQFF. The CDR3 DNA follows: TGCAGCGTCGCTCAGCGGGAGGGGGCTGAGCAGTTCTTC.

This clonotype has just a few counts. The DNA of the CDR3 is TGTGCCAGCAGCGTAGGCAGGGACACCTTC. Its translation: CASSVGRDTF. The chain links TRBV9 to TRBJ1-2, with D maybe TRBD1 (5 bases). CDR3 length: 10 amino acids. From germline, CDR1 is SGDLS and CDR2 YYNGEE. The germline V and J ends were trimmed by 0 bases and 12 bases, with 6 bases remaining between them.

The chain recombines TRBV7-9 with TRBJ2-3; possibly TRBD2 for D (6 bases). The CDR3 is made up of 17 amino acids. V gave up 0 bases and J gave up 0 bases, with 13 bases separating them. Germline V gene lookup returns CDR1 SEHNR and CDR2 FQNEAQ (reference sequence). Written as DNA, the CDR3 is TGTGCCAGCAGCTTAGCGACCGCAGGGACTAGCACAGATACGCAGTATTTT. This codes for CASSLATAGTSTDTQYF.

The J gene is TRBJ2-1, the V gene TRBV27, with TRBD2 identical over 11 bases. Germline V lookup: CDR1 MNHEY, CDR2 SMNVEV (reference sequence). V shed 3 bases and J 6 bases; nucleotides not matched to a gene: 13. The CDR3 extends over 18 amino acids. The CDR3 reads CASSLLGIGLAGPNEQFF. CDR3 DNA sequence: TGTGCCAGCAGTTTGTTGGGGATCGGACTAGCGGGCCCCAATGAGCAGTTCTTC.

The chain combines TRBV12-3 or TRBV12-4 with TRBJ2-5; D is uncertain. V was pared by 7 bases and J by 5 bases, with 11 bases between. The CDR3 has 12 residues. CDR3 nucleotides: TGTGCCAGCACCCGACGGTGGGAGACCCAGTACTTC. It codes for CASTRRWETQYF.

This chain uses TRBV5-1 with TRBJ2-2, with TRBD2 matching over 10 bases. V was pared by 6 bases and J by 4 bases, with 6 bases of the junction left unmatched. Germline CDR1 is SGHRS and CDR2 is YFSETQ. The CDR3 sequence is 15 residues long. DNA for the CDR3: TGCGCCAGCAACGGGCTAGCGGGAGCCACCGGGGAGCTGTTTTTT. It encodes CASNGLAGATGELFF.

CDR3 sequence (DNA): TGCAGTGCTAGAGATGGGGGACAGTCGCACTATGGCTACACCTTC. Protein sequence: CSARDGGQSHYGYTF. The chain links TRBV20-1 to TRBJ1-2; 7 bases are a match to TRBD1. The CDR3 loop spans 15 amino acids. Trimming cost V 0 bases and J 3 bases; bases outside gene matches: 7. From germline, CDR1 is DFQATT and CDR2 SNEGSKA (reference sequence).

The genes are TRBV29-1 and TRBJ1-2, with D unclear. In germline, CDR1 is SQVTM, CDR2 ANQGSEA. The CDR3 sequence is 13 residues long. Trimming removed 2 bases from V and 8 bases from J, with 15 bases in between. CDR3: CSVEFPKPAGYTF. The CDR3 DNA follows: TGCAGCGTTGAATTCCCCAAGCCGGCGGGCTACACCTTC.